This is a list of T cell receptor beta chains from one sample in a study of cytomegalovirus exposure and HLA in healthy donors. Data came from immunoSEQ multiplex PCR; TCRdb stores just in-frame clones and leaves some out. The sample lists about 120,000 clones; over 65% were seen once. The material sequenced was PBMCs. Receptors were obtained from a woman between 40 and 50 years old in good health and CMV-seropositive. CDR3s include the opening cysteine and the closing phenylalanine or tryptophan. A D gene is named only where the DNA matches it firmly. The size entry is marked missing in some rows and otherwise reads once, few, many or a size class.

J: TRBJ2-2; V: TRBV5-1; D: .; size: .; CDR3: CASSLAWGDTGELFF; DNA: TGCGCCAGCAGCTTGGCCTGGGGGGATACCGGGGAGCTGTTTTTT
J: TRBJ2-5; V: TRBV6-5; D: TRBD1; size: .; CDR3: CASSYSGRGQGETQYF; DNA: TGTGCCAGCAGTTACTCGGGCAGGGGGCAGGGGGAGACCCAGTACTTC
J: TRBJ2-1; V: TRBV6-5; D: TRBD1; size: .; CDR3: CASSYEGARGEQFF; DNA: TGTGCCAGCAGTTACGAGGGGGCGCGAGGTGAGCAGTTCTTC
J: TRBJ1-1; V: TRBV29-1; D: .; size: .; CDR3: CSVEDRKGLGTEAFF; DNA: TGCAGCGTTGAAGATCGAAAGGGGTTGGGCACTGAAGCTTTCTTT
J: TRBJ1-5; V: TRBV6-1; D: .; size: few; CDR3: CASRTLYSNQPQHF; DNA: TGTGCCAGCAGGACTTTGTATAGCAATCAGCCCCAGCATTTT
J: TRBJ2-1; V: TRBV29-1; D: TRBD2; size: .; CDR3: CSVETSGRRNEQFF; DNA: TGCAGCGTTGAGACTAGCGGGAGGAGGAATGAGCAGTTCTTC
J: TRBJ2-5; V: TRBV7-2; D: .; size: .; CDR3: CASSLSTALRETQYF; DNA: TGTGCCAGCAGCTTATCCACTGCCTTGCGAGAGACCCAGTACTTC
J: TRBJ1-1; V: TRBV4-2; D: .; size: .; CDR3: CASSTAGHVTEAFF; DNA: TGTGCCAGCAGCACAGCAGGGCACGTCACTGAAGCTTTCTTT
J: TRBJ2-5; V: TRBV29-1; D: TRBD2; size: .; CDR3: CIVLPSGGGETQYF; DNA: TGCATCGTTCTCCCAAGCGGGGGAGGAGAGACCCAGTACTTC
J: TRBJ2-5; V: TRBV5-1; D: TRBD2; size: few; CDR3: CASSLGWSSGSWGETQYF; DNA: TGCGCCAGCAGCTTGGGATGGTCTAGCGGGAGTTGGGGGGAGACCCAGTACTTC
J: TRBJ1-1; V: TRBV7-3; D: .; size: .; CDR3: CASSKDRKSEAFF; DNA: TGTGCCAGCAGCAAGGACAGAAAGTCTGAAGCTTTCTTT
J: TRBJ2-1; V: TRBV6-1; D: TRBD1; size: .; CDR3: CASSPGTGSNEQFF; DNA: TGTGCCAGCAGCCCCGGGACAGGGTCGAACGAGCAGTTCTTC
J: TRBJ2-2; V: TRBV7-9; D: .; size: .; CDR3: CASSLVEGAAGELFF; DNA: TGTGCCAGCAGCTTAGTGGAGGGGGCGGCCGGGGAGCTGTTTTTT
J: TRBJ2-2; V: TRBV5-1; D: TRBD1; size: .; CDR3: CASETGGRSTGELFF; DNA: TGCGCCAGCGAGACAGGGGGCCGCAGCACCGGGGAGCTGTTTTTT
J: TRBJ1-1; V: TRBV2; D: .; size: .; CDR3: CANLQELNTEAFF; DNA: TGTGCCAATTTACAGGAGTTGAACACTGAAGCTTTCTTT
J: TRBJ2-2; V: TRBV7-2; D: TRBD2; size: .; CDR3: CASSLRREGTGELFF; DNA: TGTGCCAGCAGCTTACGCCGGGAGGGCACCGGGGAGCTGTTTTTT
J: TRBJ1-2; V: TRBV2; D: .; size: .; CDR3: CASSEQGSYGYPF; DNA: TGTGCCAGCAGTGAGCAGGGTTCCTATGGCTACCCCTTC
J: TRBJ2-5; V: TRBV2; D: .; size: few; CDR3: CASSEGWGGTQYF; DNA: TGTGCCAGCAGTGAGGGGTGGGGAGGGACCCAGTACTTC
J: TRBJ1-5; V: TRBV19; D: .; size: .; CDR3: CASSEGGNQPQHF; DNA: TGTGCCAGTAGCGAAGGAGGCAATCAGCCCCAGCATTTT
J: TRBJ2-2; V: TRBV28; D: TRBD1; size: .; CDR3: CASSLFGTATRELFF; DNA: TGTGCCAGCAGTTTATTTGGGACAGCCACCCGGGAGCTGTTTTTT
J: TRBJ2-7; V: TRBV13; D: .; size: .; CDR3: CASSTLGETYEQYF; DNA: TGTGCCAGCAGCACTCTCGGGGAAACCTACGAGCAGTACTTC
J: TRBJ2-3; V: TRBV5-1; D: TRBD1; size: .; CDR3: CASSQDRATQYF; DNA: TGCGCCAGCAGCCAGGACAGGGCGACGCAGTATTTT
J: TRBJ2-2; V: TRBV6-1; D: TRBD1; size: .; CDR3: CAGRTGNTGELFF; DNA: TGTGCCGGAAGGACAGGGAACACCGGGGAGCTGTTTTTT
J: TRBJ2-7; V: TRBV15; D: TRBD2; size: .; CDR3: CATSRAAHTSGGVSVEQYF; DNA: TGTGCCACCAGCAGGGCCGCTCACACTAGCGGGGGGGTGTCCGTCGAGCAGTACTTC
J: TRBJ2-3; V: TRBV4-2; D: TRBD2; size: once; CDR3: CASSQGWGLGDTQYF; DNA: TGTGCCAGCAGCCAAGGGTGGGGACTAGGGGATACGCAGTATTTT
J: TRBJ1-1; V: TRBV18; D: TRBD1; size: .; CDR3: CASSPLDRGAEAFF; DNA: TGTGCCAGCTCACCACTGGACAGGGGGGCTGAAGCTTTCTTT
J: TRBJ2-2; V: TRBV5-1; D: TRBD2; size: .; CDR3: CASTGLAGGPSGELFF; DNA: TGCGCCAGCACCGGACTAGCGGGAGGGCCCTCCGGGGAGCTGTTTTTT
J: TRBJ2-3; V: TRBV27; D: .; size: .; CDR3: CASRGVDTQYF; DNA: TGTGCCAGCAGGGGAGTAGATACGCAGTATTTT
J: TRBJ1-1; V: TRBV7-3; D: TRBD1; size: .; CDR3: CASSLTEGQTKAFF; DNA: TGTGCCAGCAGCTTAACCGAGGGACAGACAAAAGCTTTCTTT
J: TRBJ2-5; V: TRBV7-6; D: TRBD2; size: once; CDR3: CASSPPLAGEKTQYF; DNA: TGTGCCAGCAGCCCCCCGTTAGCGGGAGAGAAGACCCAGTACTTC
J: TRBJ2-1; V: TRBV2; D: TRBD2; size: .; CDR3: CASSEPPGLAGYYNEQFF; DNA: TGTGCCAGCAGTGAGCCCCCCGGACTAGCGGGGTACTACAATGAGCAGTTCTTC
J: TRBJ2-3; V: TRBV30; D: TRBD1; size: once; CDR3: CAWRGQGAATDTQYF; DNA: TGTGCCTGGAGGGGACAGGGGGCTGCCACAGATACGCAGTATTTT
J: TRBJ1-5; V: TRBV28; D: TRBD1; size: many; CDR3: CASSSIQGSNQPQHF; DNA: TGTGCCAGCAGTTCTATACAGGGGAGCAATCAGCCCCAGCATTTT
J: TRBJ1-5; V: TRBV19; D: TRBD1; size: few; CDR3: CASSTDRINQPQHF; DNA: TGTGCCAGTAGTACGGACAGGATCAATCAGCCCCAGCATTTT
J: TRBJ2-2; V: TRBV5-1; D: .; size: .; CDR3: CASSLGAGAPTGELFF; DNA: TGCGCCAGCAGCTTGGGGGCGGGGGCTCCGACCGGGGAGCTGTTTTTT
J: TRBJ2-7; V: TRBV7-9; D: .; size: few; CDR3: CSSSLGGQSEQYF; DNA: TGTTCCAGCAGCTTAGGAGGACAAAGCGAGCAGTACTTC
J: TRBJ2-7; V: TRBV27; D: TRBD2; size: .; CDR3: CASSALSGRAMFVDF; DNA: TGTGCCAGCAGTGCCCTGAGCGGGAGGGCCATGTTCGTCGACTTC
J: TRBJ1-2; V: TRBV11-2; D: .; size: .; CDR3: CASSLDSVYGYTF; DNA: TGTGCCAGCAGCTTAGACTCGGTCTATGGCTACACCTTC
J: TRBJ2-7; V: TRBV5-1; D: TRBD2; size: few; CDR3: CASSLEASGSGDYEQYF; DNA: TGCGCCAGCAGCTTGGAAGCTAGCGGGTCTGGGGACTACGAGCAGTACTTC
J: TRBJ1-6; V: TRBV19; D: .; size: .; CDR3: CASTTRGSPLHF; DNA: TGTGCCAGTACCACCCGGGGTTCACCCCTCCACTTT
J: TRBJ2-7; V: TRBV29-1; D: .; size: few; CDR3: CSVVQASYEQYF; DNA: TGCAGCGTTGTTCAGGCTTCCTACGAGCAGTACTTC
J: TRBJ2-1; V: TRBV7-3; D: .; size: .; CDR3: CASSPTRQYNEQFF; DNA: TGTGCCAGCAGCCCGACTCGACAGTACAATGAGCAGTTCTTC
J: TRBJ2-1; V: TRBV7-2; D: .; size: few; CDR3: CASSLSGGTTYNEQFF; DNA: TGTGCCAGCAGCTTAAGTGGGGGGACCACTTACAATGAGCAGTTCTTC
J: TRBJ1-2; V: TRBV18; D: .; size: few; CDR3: CASSPDGTHGYTF; DNA: TGTGCCAGCTCACCGGATGGGACACATGGCTACACCTTC
J: TRBJ2-7; V: TRBV19; D: TRBD1; size: few; CDR3: CASRSLGTGGYEQYF; DNA: TGTGCCAGTAGGAGCCTCGGGACAGGAGGCTACGAGCAGTACTTC
J: TRBJ2-1; V: TRBV2; D: TRBD2; size: .; CDR3: CASSEFSGPYNEQFF; DNA: TGTGCCAGCAGTGAATTTAGCGGGCCGTACAATGAGCAGTTCTTC
J: TRBJ1-1; V: TRBV20-1; D: .; size: .; CDR3: CSASTEGTIF; DNA: TGCAGTGCTAGTACGGAGGGGACGATCTTT
J: TRBJ1-1; V: TRBV27; D: .; size: .; CDR3: CASRIQGWAEAFF; DNA: TGTGCCAGCAGGATACAGGGATGGGCTGAAGCTTTCTTT
J: TRBJ2-7; V: TRBV5-1; D: TRBD1; size: .; CDR3: CASSPGTGLRGYEQYF; DNA: TGCGCCAGCAGCCCTGGGACAGGACTACGTGGCTACGAGCAGTACTTC
J: TRBJ2-1; V: TRBV23-1; D: .; size: .; CDR3: CASSQSPIWNEQFF; DNA: TGCGCCAGCAGTCAATCACCTATTTGGAATGAGCAGTTCTTC
J: TRBJ2-3; V: TRBV27; D: .; size: .; CDR3: CASSLARFTDTQYF; DNA: TGTGCCAGCAGTTTGGCTAGATTCACAGATACGCAGTATTTT
J: TRBJ1-2; V: TRBV27; D: .; size: .; CDR3: CASSFMKGLGYTF; DNA: TGTGCCAGCAGTTTTATGAAGGGGCTTGGCTACACCTTC
J: TRBJ2-2; V: TRBV7-6; D: .; size: .; CDR3: CASSPGDGGDNTGELFF; DNA: TGTGCCAGCAGCCCCGGGGACGGAGGGGACAACACCGGGGAGCTGTTTTTT
J: TRBJ2-2; V: TRBV28; D: TRBD1; size: .; CDR3: CASSIQGASGELFF; DNA: TGTGCCAGCAGTATACAGGGGGCGAGCGGGGAGCTGTTTTTT
J: TRBJ2-3; V: TRBV7-3; D: .; size: few; CDR3: CASSLAHTSTDTQYF; DNA: TGTGCCAGCAGCTTAGCCCATACAAGCACAGATACGCAGTATTTT
J: TRBJ1-4; V: TRBV30; D: TRBD1; size: .; CDR3: CAWSVTGLSEKLFF; DNA: TGTGCCTGGAGTGTGACAGGGCTAAGTGAAAAACTGTTTTTT
J: TRBJ1-4; V: TRBV4-1; D: TRBD1; size: .; CDR3: CASSPSGTGNEKLFF; DNA: TGCGCCAGCAGCCCCTCCGGGACAGGGAATGAAAAACTGTTTTTT